This is a list of T cell receptor beta chains from one sample in a study of shared clonotypes between healthy human individuals. The repertoire was sequenced with immunoSEQ multiplex PCR; TCRdb's copy has only in-frame clones and lacks some. The table lists under 750,000 clones, over 60% of them singletons. Specimen: memory CD4+ T cells sorted from blood. The receptors were sampled from a woman aged 25-40 years in good health. Each CDR3 is given with its conserved first and last residue. The D gene is left open where the match is weak. Clone size is given for some rows only: seen once, a few or many times, or a class if the clone is expanded.

v_gene,j_gene,d_gene,abundance,CDR3nt,CDR3aa
TRBV6-5,TRBJ2-7,TRBD2,NA,TGTGCCAGCAGTTACTTGGCTAGCGGGAGGGTCGAGCAGTACTTC,CASSYLASGRVEQYF
TRBV2,TRBJ2-7,TRBD1,many,TGTGCCAGCAGTGAAGGTTGGGGACAGGGGACCTACGAGCAGTACTTC,CASSEGWGQGTYEQYF
TRBV28,TRBJ1-5,TRBD1,NA,TGTGCCAGCAGTTCAGGGGGGCAGCCCCAGCATTTT,CASSSGGQPQHF
TRBV5-6,TRBJ2-7,TRBD1,few,TGTGCCAGCAGGCAAGGGACAGGGGGCAGCGAGCAGTACTTC,CASRQGTGGSEQYF
TRBV27,TRBJ1-2,NA,NA,TGTGCCAGCAGCCCCCGAGGGAAGGACTATGGCTACACCTTC,CASSPRGKDYGYTF
TRBV28,TRBJ1-1,NA,few,TGTGCCAGCAGTTTAATGACAAAGGGAGCTTTCTTT,CASSLMTKGAFF
TRBV5-8,TRBJ1-2,NA,few,TGTGCCAGCAGCCTGCGGAAGACAGCGAACTATGGCTACACCTTC,CASSLRKTANYGYTF
TRBV5-4,TRBJ1-1,NA,NA,TGTGCCAGCAGCTCGGGACTCTCTGGTTTAGGCACTGAAGCTTTCTTT,CASSSGLSGLGTEAFF
TRBV2,TRBJ2-1,NA,NA,TGTGCCAGCAGCCGACAGAGCGGTACCTGGAATGAGCAGTTCTTC,CASSRQSGTWNEQFF
TRBV28,TRBJ2-2,TRBD1,few,TGTGCCAGCAGTTTGCTAAACCTCCGACAGGGGGCGAACACCGGGGAGCTGTTTTTT,CASSLLNLRQGANTGELFF
TRBV27,TRBJ2-1,NA,NA,TGTGCCAGCAGCTCAGACCCACCTCCCCCCTACAATGAGCAGTTCTTC,CASSSDPPPPYNEQFF
TRBV9,TRBJ2-1,TRBD2,NA,TGTGCCAGCAGCGTAGATCTAGCGGGATTACAGTTCTTC,CASSVDLAGLQFF
TRBV11-2,TRBJ2-7,NA,NA,TGTGCCAGCAGCTTATCACCCCAGGGCCCCTACGAGCAGTACTTC,CASSLSPQGPYEQYF
TRBV7-2,TRBJ2-3,NA,NA,TGTGCCAGCAGCTTAGGCCCTGCTTCTCAGAATACGCAGTATTTT,CASSLGPASQNTQYF
TRBV4-1,TRBJ1-3,NA,few,TGCGCCAGCAGCAGAAGTTCAGCCCCCACTGGAAACACCATATATTTT,CASSRSSAPTGNTIYF
TRBV18,TRBJ1-2,NA,once,TGTGCCAGCTCACCACAACCTCGTGACTTTCTGTATGGCTACACCTTC,CASSPQPRDFLYGYTF
TRBV6-6,TRBJ1-1,NA,NA,TGTGCCAGCAGTTACTCTGGGGACAACACTGAAGCTTTCTTT,CASSYSGDNTEAFF
TRBV6-5,TRBJ1-5,TRBD1,NA,TGTGCCAGCAGCTTGGGACAGGGAGAAGGACAGCCCCAGCATTTT,CASSLGQGEGQPQHF
TRBV7-2,TRBJ2-2,NA,NA,TGTGCCAGCAGAGGGGCGGGGCGGAACACCGGGGAGCTGTTTTTT,CASRGAGRNTGELFF
TRBV29-1,TRBJ1-1,NA,NA,TGCAGCGTCCGAATGACCGTCATCCCGATGGGTGAAGCTTTCTTT,CSVRMTVIPMGEAFF
TRBV28,TRBJ2-5,NA,NA,TGTGCCAGCACCCTAGGGGGGAGAAAAGAGACCCAGTACTTC,CASTLGGRKETQYF
TRBV18,TRBJ2-7,TRBD2,NA,TGTGCCAGCTCACCCAGGGCTAGCGGGAGATCAGGCGAGCAGTACTTC,CASSPRASGRSGEQYF
TRBV5-1,TRBJ2-3,TRBD2,NA,TGCGCCAGCAGCGAGACTAGCGGGAGGTCCGCAGATACGCAGTATTTT,CASSETSGRSADTQYF
TRBV19,TRBJ2-7,TRBD1,NA,TGTGCCAGTAGTATAAACAGGGGACCCTTCTACGAGCAGTACTTC,CASSINRGPFYEQYF
TRBV28,TRBJ1-1,NA,NA,TGTGCCAGCAGTTTAGTTGGTAACACTGAAGCTTTCTTT,CASSLVGNTEAFF